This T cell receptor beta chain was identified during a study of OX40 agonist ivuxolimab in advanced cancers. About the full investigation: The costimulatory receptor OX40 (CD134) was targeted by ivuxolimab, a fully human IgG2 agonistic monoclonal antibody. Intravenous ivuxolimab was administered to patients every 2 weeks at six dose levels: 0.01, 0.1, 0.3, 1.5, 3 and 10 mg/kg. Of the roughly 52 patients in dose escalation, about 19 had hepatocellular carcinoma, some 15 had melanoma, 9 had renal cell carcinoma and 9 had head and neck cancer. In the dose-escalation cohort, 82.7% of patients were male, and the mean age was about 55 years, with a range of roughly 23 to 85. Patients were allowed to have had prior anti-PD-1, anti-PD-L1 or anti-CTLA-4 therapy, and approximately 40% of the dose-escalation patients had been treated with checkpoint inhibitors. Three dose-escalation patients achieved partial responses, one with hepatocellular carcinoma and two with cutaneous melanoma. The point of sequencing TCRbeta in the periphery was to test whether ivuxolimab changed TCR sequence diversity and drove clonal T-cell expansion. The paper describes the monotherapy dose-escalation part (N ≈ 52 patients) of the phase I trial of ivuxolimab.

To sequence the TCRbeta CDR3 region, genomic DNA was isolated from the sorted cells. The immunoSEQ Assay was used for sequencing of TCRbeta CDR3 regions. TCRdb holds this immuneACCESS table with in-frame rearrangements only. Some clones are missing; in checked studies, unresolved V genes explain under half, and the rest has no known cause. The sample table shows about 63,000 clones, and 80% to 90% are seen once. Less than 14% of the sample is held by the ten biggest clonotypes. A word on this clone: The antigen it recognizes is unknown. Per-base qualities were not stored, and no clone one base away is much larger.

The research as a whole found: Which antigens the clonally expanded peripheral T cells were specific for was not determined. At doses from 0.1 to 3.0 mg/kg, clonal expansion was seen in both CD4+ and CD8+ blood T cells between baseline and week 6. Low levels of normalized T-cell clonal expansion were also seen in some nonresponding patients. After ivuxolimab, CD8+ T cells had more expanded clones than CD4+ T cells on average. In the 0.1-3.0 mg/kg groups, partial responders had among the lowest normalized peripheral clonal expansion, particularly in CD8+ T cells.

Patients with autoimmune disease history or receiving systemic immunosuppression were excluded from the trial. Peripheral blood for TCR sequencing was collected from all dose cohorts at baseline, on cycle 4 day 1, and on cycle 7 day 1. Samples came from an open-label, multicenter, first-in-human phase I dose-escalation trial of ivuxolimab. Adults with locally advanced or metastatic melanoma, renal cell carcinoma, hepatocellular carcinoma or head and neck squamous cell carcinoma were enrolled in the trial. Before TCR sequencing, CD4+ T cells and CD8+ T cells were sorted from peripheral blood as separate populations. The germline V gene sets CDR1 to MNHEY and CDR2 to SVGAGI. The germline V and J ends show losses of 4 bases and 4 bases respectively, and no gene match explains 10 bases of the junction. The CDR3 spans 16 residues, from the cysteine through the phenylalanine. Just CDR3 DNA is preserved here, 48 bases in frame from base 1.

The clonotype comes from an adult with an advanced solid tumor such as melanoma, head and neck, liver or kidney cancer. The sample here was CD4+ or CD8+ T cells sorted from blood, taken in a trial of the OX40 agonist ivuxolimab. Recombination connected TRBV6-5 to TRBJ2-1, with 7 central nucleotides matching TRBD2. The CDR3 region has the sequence CASSSPRAGLYNEQFF. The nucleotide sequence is TGTGCCAGCAGTTCGCCTAGAGCGGGATTATACAATGAGCAGTTCTTC.